This T cell receptor beta chain was identified in a study of glioma-infiltrating T cells after dendritic cell vaccination. Overall study results and limits: Longer survival after dendritic cell vaccination followed higher pretreatment TIL content.

The PCR used 60 V beta and 13 J beta primers. The table came from immunoSEQ multiplex PCR; TCRdb's copy has only in-frame clones and leaves some out. The data hold tens of thousands of clones, with roughly four fifths observed a single time. A note on this clone: Its antigen is unknown.

CDR1 is SNHLY and CDR2 is FYNNEI in the germline V gene. Trimming took 11 bases from V and 7 from J, leaving 23 bases between them. The CDR3 loop spans 14 amino acids. The time point denotes: after dendritic cell vaccination, including at tumor progression/relapse. Selection required adequate fresh-frozen tumor tissue plus more than two years' survival data. Blood PBMC samples: pre-vaccination, two weeks post third vaccination, and at tumor progression. The input for sequencing was blood, taken after dendritic cell vaccination. This chain connects TRBV2 to TRBJ1-2; the D gene is possibly TRBD1 (6 bases). The TCR originated in a human donor with glioblastoma. The CDR3 region is CACREYRDFGGYTF. The CDR3 coding sequence is TGTGCCTGTCGGGAATACAGGGATTTCGGTGGCTACACCTTC.